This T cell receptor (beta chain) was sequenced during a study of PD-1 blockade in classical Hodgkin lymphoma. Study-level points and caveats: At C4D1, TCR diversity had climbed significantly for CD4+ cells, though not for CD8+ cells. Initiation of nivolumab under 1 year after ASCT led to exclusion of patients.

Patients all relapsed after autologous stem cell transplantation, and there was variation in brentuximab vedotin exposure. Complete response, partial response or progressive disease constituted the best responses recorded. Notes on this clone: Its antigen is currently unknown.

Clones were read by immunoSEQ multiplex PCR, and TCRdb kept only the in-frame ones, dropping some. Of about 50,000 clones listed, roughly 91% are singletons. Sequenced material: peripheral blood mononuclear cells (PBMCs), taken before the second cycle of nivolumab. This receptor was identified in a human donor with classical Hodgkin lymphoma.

CDR3 in DNA: TGTGCCAGCAGTCCCGCGTGGGATTCACCCCTCCACTTT. Encoded protein: CASSPAWDSPLHF. The chain recombines TRBV6-5 with TRBJ1-6, with unresolved D. Trimming shortened V by 5 bases and J by 8 bases, and 10 bases separated the two germline ends. The CDR3 has 13 amino acids. CDR1 and CDR2 from the germline V gene are MNHEY and SVGAGI.